These T cell receptor beta chains were read from a single sample in a study of cytomegalovirus exposure and HLA in healthy donors. Profiled with immunoSEQ multiplex PCR; TCRdb holds only in-frame clones, not every one. The table includes about 120,000 clones, roughly 72% detected once. The sequenced sample was PBMCs. The receptors shown here come from a woman between 45 and 65 years old in good health and CMV-seropositive. Each CDR3 is given with its conserved first and last residue. Fields, in order: V gene, clone size, J gene, D gene, CDR3 DNA, CDR3 protein. D genes are given only for firm matches. Expanded clones get a size class; other rows say once, few or many, or leave the size out.

v_call: TRBV6-5; clone_size: -; j_call: TRBJ2-3; d_call: TRBD1; cdr3_nt: TGTGCCAGCAAGACAGGGATAAACACAGATACGCAGTATTTT; cdr3_aa: CASKTGINTDTQYF
v_call: TRBV27; clone_size: -; j_call: TRBJ2-2; d_call: -; cdr3_nt: TGTGCCAGCAGGCGGGCGAACACCGGGGAGCTGTTTTTT; cdr3_aa: CASRRANTGELFF
v_call: TRBV2; clone_size: -; j_call: TRBJ2-7; d_call: TRBD2; cdr3_nt: TGTGCCAGCAGTGAAGCGCTGGGGGCTGGGCTAGCGGGGACCTCCTACGAGCAGTACTTC; cdr3_aa: CASSEALGAGLAGTSYEQYF
v_call: TRBV19; clone_size: -; j_call: TRBJ1-5; d_call: -; cdr3_nt: TGTGCCAGTAATAACGGAGGGGTCAACAATCAGCCCCAGCATTTT; cdr3_aa: CASNNGGVNNQPQHF
v_call: TRBV21-1; clone_size: -; j_call: TRBJ2-7; d_call: -; cdr3_nt: TGTGCCAGCAGCACAACAATCAGGGGACAGAAAACCCCCTACGAGCAGTACTTC; cdr3_aa: CASSTTIRGQKTPYEQYF
v_call: TRBV7-9; clone_size: -; j_call: TRBJ2-5; d_call: -; cdr3_nt: TGTGCCAGCCGAGATCAGAACAGCCAAGAGACCCAGTACTTC; cdr3_aa: CASRDQNSQETQYF
v_call: TRBV7-2; clone_size: -; j_call: TRBJ2-7; d_call: -; cdr3_nt: TGTGCCAGCAGCTTGGAGTTCTACGAGCAGTACTTC; cdr3_aa: CASSLEFYEQYF
v_call: TRBV9; clone_size: -; j_call: TRBJ2-1; d_call: TRBD2; cdr3_nt: TGTGCCAGCAGCGTAGGGGGAGCGGGGAGCTCCTACAATGAGCAGTTCTTC; cdr3_aa: CASSVGGAGSSYNEQFF
v_call: TRBV28; clone_size: few; j_call: TRBJ1-5; d_call: TRBD1; cdr3_nt: TGTGCCAGCAGCCCAGGGGGCCTCGTACAGCCCCAGCATTTT; cdr3_aa: CASSPGGLVQPQHF
v_call: TRBV5-6; clone_size: -; j_call: TRBJ2-7; d_call: -; cdr3_nt: TGTGCCAGCTCTTCTAGGAGGGGCCTCTCCTACGAGCAGTACTTC; cdr3_aa: CASSSRRGLSYEQYF
v_call: TRBV2; clone_size: -; j_call: TRBJ1-1; d_call: -; cdr3_nt: TGTGCCAGCAGACCAGGACAGAAAAGTGAAGCTTTCTTT; cdr3_aa: CASRPGQKSEAFF
v_call: TRBV6-5; clone_size: once; j_call: TRBJ1-1; d_call: -; cdr3_nt: TGTGCCAGCAGTTACTATCCCCCACCGGGATCCACTGAAGCTTTCTTT; cdr3_aa: CASSYYPPPGSTEAFF
v_call: TRBV28; clone_size: -; j_call: TRBJ2-1; d_call: TRBD2; cdr3_nt: TGTGCCAGCAGTTCGGACAGGGGAGAAGGACTAGCGGGACTGGGGGGGTTCTTC; cdr3_aa: CASSSDRGEGLAGLGGFF
v_call: TRBV7-2; clone_size: -; j_call: TRBJ2-7; d_call: TRBD1; cdr3_nt: TGTGCCAGCAGCTCAGGGACAGGGGACTACGAGCAGTACTTC; cdr3_aa: CASSSGTGDYEQYF
v_call: TRBV28; clone_size: -; j_call: TRBJ1-1; d_call: -; cdr3_nt: TGTGCCAGCAGTTTTGTAGCCACAAACACTGAAGCTTTCTTT; cdr3_aa: CASSFVATNTEAFF
v_call: TRBV5-4; clone_size: -; j_call: TRBJ2-6; d_call: -; cdr3_nt: TGTGCCAGCAGCTTGGGTGAGGGCGGGCGGGTCTCTGGGGCCAACGTCCTGACTTTC; cdr3_aa: CASSLGEGGRVSGANVLTF
v_call: TRBV15; clone_size: -; j_call: TRBJ1-5; d_call: -; cdr3_nt: TGTGCCACCAGCATCGGAGGGGCAGGTAGGAGCAGTGGTCAGCCCCAGCATTTT; cdr3_aa: CATSIGGAGRSSGQPQHF
v_call: TRBV7-9; clone_size: -; j_call: TRBJ1-3; d_call: -; cdr3_nt: TGTGCCAGCAGCCCACTATGGACAGACTCTGGAAACACCATATATTTT; cdr3_aa: CASSPLWTDSGNTIYF
v_call: TRBV5-1; clone_size: -; j_call: TRBJ1-4; d_call: TRBD1; cdr3_nt: TGCGCCAGCAGCTCCGGGACAGCTAATGAAAAACTGTTTTTT; cdr3_aa: CASSSGTANEKLFF
v_call: TRBV7-2; clone_size: -; j_call: TRBJ2-7; d_call: -; cdr3_nt: TGTGCCAGCAGCTTAAAAATGGTTCTAGCCTACGAGCAGTACTTC; cdr3_aa: CASSLKMVLAYEQYF
v_call: TRBV4-2; clone_size: -; j_call: TRBJ1-4; d_call: TRBD1; cdr3_nt: TGTGCCAGCAGACAGGGGGCGTGGGGTGAAAAACTGTTTTTT; cdr3_aa: CASRQGAWGEKLFF
v_call: TRBV10-1; clone_size: -; j_call: TRBJ2-2; d_call: TRBD1; cdr3_nt: TGCGCCAGCAGTGACCTGGGACAGGAGAACACCGGGGAGCTGTTTTTT; cdr3_aa: CASSDLGQENTGELFF